The 18 T cell receptor beta chains given below trace back to one sample, sequenced in a study of blood T cell repertoires in COVID-19. The data were produced by immunoSEQ multiplex PCR, yet TCRdb's version contains in-frame clones alone and is incomplete. The table lists approximately 90,000 clones, 85% of them singletons. Input material: peripheral blood. These receptors were obtained from a man aged 60 to 75 with acute or convalescent COVID-19.

A single count supports this clone. The chain employs TRBV4-2 and TRBJ1-5; 9 bases line up with TRBD1. Germline assignment: CDR1 LGHNA and CDR2 YNFKEQ. The CDR3 spans 15 residues. Trimming at V came to 2 bases and at J to 5 bases, leaving 4 bases not matched to a gene. DNA of the CDR3: TGTGCCAGCAGCCAAACAGGGGGCAGAGATCAGCCCCAGCATTTT. Translated: CASSQTGGRDQPQHF.

The chain is built from TRBV5-5 and TRBJ1-1; D may be TRBD1 (6 bases). Looked up from germline, CDR1 is SGHKS and CDR2 is YYEKEE (reference sequence). The CDR3 has 14 amino acids. With 3 bases removed from V and 4 bases from J, the gap between germline ends came to 13 bases. CDR3 region: CASSSGGRVTEAFF. The CDR3 DNA is TGTGCCAGCAGCTCCGGGGGGCGGGTCACTGAAGCTTTCTTT.

V and J are TRBV4-3 and TRBJ1-2; weak D call: TRBD1 (6 bases). The CDR3 is made up of 15 amino acids. V lost 0 bases and J lost 3, with 11 bases in between. CDR1 and CDR2 from the germline V gene are LGHNA and YSLEER. In DNA, the CDR3 is TGCGCCAGCAGCCAAGACGGGGAGGGGGACTATGGCTACACCTTC. This codes for CASSQDGEGDYGYTF.

This chain uses TRBV5-4 with TRBJ2-7; 8 bases fit TRBD2. Germline trimming cut 5 bases from V and 4 bases from J; bases unmatched to any gene: 8. The CDR3 has 14 residues. Germline V gene sequence: CDR1 SGHNT, CDR2 YYREEE (reference sequence). DNA of the CDR3: TGTGCCAGCAGTTCCGGGACTAGTTTTTACGAGCAGTACTTC. Residues: CASSSGTSFYEQYF.

In this sample, this clone turned up once. One end of the junction varies from germline; a read error may be responsible. The chain links TRBV12-3 or TRBV12-4 to TRBJ2-3, with a weak D call TRBD2 (6 bases). This CDR3 spans 12 amino acids. CDR3 amino acids: CASSFLAEAPDF. For the CDR3, the DNA is TGTGCCAGCAGTTTTTTAGCGGAGGCCCCGGATTTT.

DNA for the CDR3: TGTGCCAGCAGTGATCGGCAGGGTGAGGAGACCCAGTACTTC. This sequence encodes CASSDRQGEETQYF. The chain couples TRBV2 to TRBJ2-5; possible D gene TRBD1, 5 bases. Germline loops: CDR1 SNHLY, CDR2 FYNNEI. This CDR3 has 14 residues. V lost 3 bases, J lost 5 bases, and 13 bases lay in between.

CDR3 sequence (DNA): TGTGCCAGCAGCCTAAACCCGTTGGGGAGTACCCGACAAGAGACCCAGTACTTC. Its protein product is CASSLNPLGSTRQETQYF. The chain recombines TRBV7-2 with TRBJ2-5, with a possible D match to TRBD2 (5 bases). V lost 5 bases and J lost 2, with 24 bases in between. The CDR3 totals 18 residues. Looked up from germline, CDR1 is SGHTA and CDR2 is FQGNSA.

The chain joins TRBV5-1 to TRBJ2-7; 10 bases match TRBD1. The V gene's germline CDR1 is SGHRS and CDR2 YFSETQ. The J segment lost 6 bases and the V segment lost 2 bases, leaving 5 bases of the junction unmatched. The CDR3 is 14 amino acids. CDR3 nucleotide sequence: TGCGCCAGCAGCTTCCGGGACAGGGGTGTCGAGCAGTACTTC. Translating gives CASSFRDRGVEQYF.

The genes are TRBV7-9 and TRBJ2-4; tentatively, D is TRBD2 (5 bases). This CDR3 spans 15 amino acids. The germline V and J ends were trimmed by 5 bases and 5 bases, with 16 bases remaining between them. The germline V gene has CDR1 SEHNR and CDR2 FQNEAQ (reference sequence). CDR3 in DNA: TGTGCCAGCAGCATTCTGAAGAACGGGGAAAACATTCAGTACTTC. Amino acids: CASSILKNGENIQYF.

The count of this clone is one. This sequence joins TRBV19 and TRBJ2-7, with D possibly TRBD2 on 6 matching bases. CDR1 LNHDA and CDR2 SQIVND come from the germline V gene (reference sequence). This CDR3 region has 14 residues. Deletions cut 3 bases from V and 4 bases from J, with 13 bases between. The CDR3 DNA reads TGTGCCAGTAGTATCCGACATGGGAGGTACGAGCAGTACTTC. Its protein product is CASSIRHGRYEQYF.

The chain carries TRBV6-5 and TRBJ1-4; weak D call: TRBD1 (5 bases). Trimming pared 7 bases from V and 3 bases from J, leaving 15 bases between. Germline V gene lookup returns CDR1 MNHEY and CDR2 SVGAGI. There are 15 residues in the CDR3. The CDR3 loop is CASIRIGAANEKLFF. In nucleotides, the CDR3 is TGTGCCAGCATCCGAATAGGGGCTGCTAATGAAAAACTGTTTTTT.

J is TRBJ1-2 and V is TRBV5-1; no clear D gene. V lost 5 bases and J 0 bases, leaving 11 bases between the germline ends. Germline V gene sequence: CDR1 SGHRS, CDR2 YFSETQ. The CDR3 is made up of 14 amino acids. DNA for the CDR3: TGCGCCAGCAGTCGCGAGGCCGCTAACTATGGCTACACCTTC. It is translated as CASSREAANYGYTF.

The rearrangement links TRBV5-6 to TRBJ2-1; 8 bases match TRBD2. Trimming took 4 bases from V and 3 from J; bases not matched to a gene: 9. The germline gives CDR1 SGHDT, CDR2 YYEEEE. The CDR3 is 16 residues long. DNA of the CDR3: TGTGCCAGCAGCGTGTATGGGACTAGTCACTACAATGAGCAGTTCTTC. Its translation: CASSVYGTSHYNEQFF.

The gene calls are TRBV5-4 and TRBJ1-3, with 9 bases lining up with TRBD1. With 0 bases clipped from V and 0 bases from J, the junction kept 4 bases outside the gene matches. CDR3 length equals 17 residues. Germline lookup yields CDR1 SGHNT and CDR2 YYREEE (reference sequence). The CDR3: CASSLDHRGLSGNTIYF. The CDR3 DNA is TGTGCCAGCAGCTTGGACCACAGGGGGCTCTCTGGAAACACCATATATTTT.

This chain uses TRBV5-4 with TRBJ1-1, with 9 bases matching TRBD1. V dropped 5 bases and J dropped 6; count of bases not matched to a gene: 11. The CDR3 covers 15 residues. Germline lookup yields CDR1 SGHNT and CDR2 YYREEE (reference sequence). Here the CDR3 reads CASRRGGQGIPEAFF. Here the CDR3 DNA reads TGTGCCAGCAGACGGGGGGGACAGGGAATACCTGAAGCTTTCTTT.

The chain recombines TRBV7-6 with TRBJ2-3; tentatively, D is TRBD2 (6 bases). V shed 3 bases and J shed 2 bases, with 15 bases lying between them. The CDR3 length is 16 residues. Germline lookup yields CDR1 SGHVS and CDR2 FNYEAQ. CDR3 sequence reads: CASSLGVGGITDTQYF. The CDR3 DNA reads TGTGCCAGCAGCTTGGGTGTTGGCGGGATCACAGATACGCAGTATTTT.

This chain joins TRBV11-2 and TRBJ2-7; D may be TRBD2 (6 bases). The CDR3 runs 15 residues. V was shortened by 2 bases and J by 6 bases, with 17 bases between the two germline ends. Germline assignment: CDR1 SGHAT and CDR2 FQNNGV. The CDR3 sequence is CASSLRAGPVVEQYF. CDR3 DNA: TGTGCCAGCAGCTTACGGGCGGGACCTGTTGTCGAGCAGTACTTC. The full variable domain, completed using reference TRBV11-2 and TRBJ2-7, is EAGVAQSPRYKIIEKRQSVAFWCNPISGHATLYWYQQILGQGPKLLIQFQNNGVVDDSQLPKDRFSAERLKGVDSTLKIQPAKLEDSAVYLCASSLRAGPVVEQYFGPGTRLTVT.

This chain joins TRBV4-1 and TRBJ2-1; a weak D match, TRBD1 (5 bases). This CDR3 is 13 amino acids long. V lost 0 bases to trimming and J lost 9 bases, with 9 bases between them. CDR1 is MGHRA and CDR2 is YSYEKL in the germline V gene. The CDR3 DNA reads as TGCGCCAGCAGCCAAGACAGGGTTATTGAGCAGTTCTTC. This encodes CASSQDRVIEQFF.